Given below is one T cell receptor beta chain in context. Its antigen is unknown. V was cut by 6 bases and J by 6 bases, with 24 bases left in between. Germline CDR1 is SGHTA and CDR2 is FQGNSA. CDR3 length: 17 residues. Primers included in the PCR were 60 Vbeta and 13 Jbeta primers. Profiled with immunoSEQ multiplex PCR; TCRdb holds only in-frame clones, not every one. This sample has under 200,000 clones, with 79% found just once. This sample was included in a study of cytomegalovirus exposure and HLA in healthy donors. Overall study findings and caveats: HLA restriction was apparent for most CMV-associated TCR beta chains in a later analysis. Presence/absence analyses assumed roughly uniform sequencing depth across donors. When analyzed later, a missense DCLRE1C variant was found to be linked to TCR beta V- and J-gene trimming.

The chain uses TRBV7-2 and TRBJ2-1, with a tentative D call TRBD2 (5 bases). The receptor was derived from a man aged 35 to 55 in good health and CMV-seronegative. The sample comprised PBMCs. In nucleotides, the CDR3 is TGTGCCAGCAGTTATCGGCACCATAGGTTAGGGAGCAATGAGCAGTTCTTC. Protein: CASSYRHHRLGSNEQFF.